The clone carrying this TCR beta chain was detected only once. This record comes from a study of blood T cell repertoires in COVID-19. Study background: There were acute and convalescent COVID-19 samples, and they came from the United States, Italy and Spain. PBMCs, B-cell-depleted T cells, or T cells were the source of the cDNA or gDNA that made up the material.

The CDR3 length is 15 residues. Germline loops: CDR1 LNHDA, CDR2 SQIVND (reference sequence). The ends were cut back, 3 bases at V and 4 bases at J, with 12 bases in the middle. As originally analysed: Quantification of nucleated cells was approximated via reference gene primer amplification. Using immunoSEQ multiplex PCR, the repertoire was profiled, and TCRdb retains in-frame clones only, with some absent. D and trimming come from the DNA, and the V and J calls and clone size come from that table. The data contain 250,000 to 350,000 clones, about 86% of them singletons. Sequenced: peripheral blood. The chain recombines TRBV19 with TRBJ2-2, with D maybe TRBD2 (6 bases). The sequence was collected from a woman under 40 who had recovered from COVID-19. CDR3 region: CASSMSAGTTGELFF. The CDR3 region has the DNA TGTGCCAGTAGTATGTCTGCGGGGACCACCGGGGAGCTGTTTTTT.